This T cell receptor (beta chain) is drawn from a study of shared clonotypes between healthy human individuals (dated by TCRdb to about 2020). Broadly, across the study: The cohort comprised two women and a few men aged 18 to 49 years. Per donor, three plates each were used for CD4 naive and CD4 memory, two for CD8 naive, and one for CD8 memory. Blood TCR repertoires of about 5 healthy adults were deeply sequenced to estimate repertoire size and the extent of clonotype sharing between individuals. Between about 0.85 and 9.5 billion PBMCs per donor were obtained by leukapheresis. To increase sequencing depth and limit assay-specific biases, different laboratories used diverse techniques to prepare libraries and sequence TCR repertoires.

Healthy HIV-negative adults with no recently reported acute infections or vaccinations were included as donors. Every donor was a Caucasian adult residing in Nashville, Tennessee, USA. CD4+ T cells were enriched by magnetic negative selection; naive cells were then positively selected on CD45RA, and the negative fraction formed the memory subset. Blood was collected by leukapheresis, and PBMCs were isolated by Ficoll-Histopaque density gradient centrifugation and then cryopreserved in liquid nitrogen vapor phase. Analytical flow cytometry was used to check the purity and quantity of every magnetically sorted T cell population. From each sorted fraction, genomic DNA was isolated and quantified by UV absorbance on a Nanodrop 2000c. Here is what the overall study found, with its caveats: The genetic and exposure-history diversity represented was limited by the small number of donors. Estimated clonotype richness was generally larger for naive than for memory subsets. Higher generation probabilities were observed for clonotypes shared by all four sorted-subset donors than for non-shared clonotypes. When a handful of donors were compared, the shared fraction of clonotypes was about 5.4% for naive CD4, around 4% for naive CD8, 2% to 2.5% for memory CD4, and roughly 0.43% for memory CD8. Only blood was sampled, and tissue TCR repertoires likely differ from those in blood. Based on pairwise subsampling, the degree of clonotype sharing among donors was expected to be affected by sequencing depth. Even with the large sequencing depth, rarefaction of the sorted-subset datasets indicated that sequencing was incomplete.

Using the deep immunoSEQ assay, TCR CDR3 regions were amplified from genomic DNA by multiplex PCR. Extracted genomic DNA from each cell subset was distributed evenly across all wells of several immunoSEQ 96-well plates, and each plate was treated as a replicate. For sorted subsets, approximately 200 ng of genomic DNA, equivalent to some 33,000 T cell genomes, went into each replicate PCR. The purified libraries were quantified using a Qubit 3.0 fluorometer, sized with a Bioanalyzer 2100, and then quantified again using the KAPA Library Quantification kit. A separate single-read 150-cycle Illumina NextSeq 550 flow cell was used to sequence each immunoSEQ 96-well plate. The authors' analysis ran thus. The immunoSEQ output contained only junctional sequences without quality scores, so filtering could not match that applied to full-length reads. To assign V/J genes and CDR3, sequences were annotated against IMGT germline references using PyIR, a Python wrapper for IgBLAST v1.9. Reads were removed for weak V/J assignments (E-value above 1e-6), missing CDR3, stop codons, out-of-frame junctions, or ambiguous translated residues. V3J clonotypes were defined by identical inferred V gene, J gene, and CDR3 amino acid sequence. The percentage overlap between two repertoires was calculated by dividing the number of shared unique clonotypes by the size of the smaller repertoire. Three approaches were used to assess repertoire richness: RTK rarefaction, the Chao1 estimator, and Recon v2.1 estimates of unobserved clonotypes. Generation probabilities for all TCRbeta clonotypes obtained by the gDNA method from a handful of donors were computed using OLGA. TCRdb mirrors the immuneACCESS table, restricted to in-frame sequences. Some clones are absent from its copies; in checked studies, under half trace to an unresolved V gene, and the reason for the others is unknown. The DNA was the basis for D and trimming; V, J and clone size are from that table. The sample contains a few million clones, 90% to 95% of them found a single time. The ten largest clones represent approximately 0.4% of the sample.

Trimming at the junction amounts to 3 bases on V and 1 base on J, and the germline ends lie 11 bases apart. The CDR3 has 14 amino acids, counting the end cysteine and phenylalanine. Just the 42-base CDR3 DNA is kept, in frame starting at base 1. CDR1 and CDR2 (SGDLS, YYNGEE) derive from the germline V gene. On this clone itself: The antigen it binds to is not known. Base qualities were left out, and no much larger clone turns up one base away.

The sequenced material came from naive CD4+ T cells from PBMCs. Read against the paper, the sample's cell subset or site label means: CD45RA+ positively selected. The rearranged chain carries TRBV9 and TRBJ2-7; the D segment might be TRBD1 or TRBD2, since each matches 5 bases. This sequence originates from a man aged 18-30 years in good health. Some clones in this sample may be carry-over from other donors' samples. The CDR3 region reads CASSGDGRSYEQYF. The nucleotides are TGTGCCAGCAGCGGGGACGGACGTTCCTACGAGCAGTACTTC.